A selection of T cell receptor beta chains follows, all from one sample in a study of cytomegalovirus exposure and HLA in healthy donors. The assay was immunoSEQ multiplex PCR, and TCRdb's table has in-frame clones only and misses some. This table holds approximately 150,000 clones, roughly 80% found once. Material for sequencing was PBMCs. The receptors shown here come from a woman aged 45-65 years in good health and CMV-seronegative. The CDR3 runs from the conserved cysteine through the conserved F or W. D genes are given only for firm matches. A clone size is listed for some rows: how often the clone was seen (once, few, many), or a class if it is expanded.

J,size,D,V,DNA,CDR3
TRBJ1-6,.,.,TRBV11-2,TGTGCCAGCAGCCTGATCAGAGACTTCGATTCACCCCTCCACTTT,CASSLIRDFDSPLHF
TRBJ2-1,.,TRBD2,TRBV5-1,TGCGCCAGCAGCACACACGCCGGGACTAGCGGGGGGACGGAGCAGTTCTTC,CASSTHAGTSGGTEQFF
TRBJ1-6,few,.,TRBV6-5,TGTGCCACCACCCCTACCGGGTCGGGTTCACCCCTCCACTTT,CATTPTGSGSPLHF
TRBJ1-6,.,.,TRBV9,TGTGCCAGCAGCGTAGGGCAGGGGATTTCACCCCTCCACTTT,CASSVGQGISPLHF
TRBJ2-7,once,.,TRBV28,TGTGCCAGCACCAATTCGGGGAAGTGGGACGAGCAGTACTTC,CASTNSGKWDEQYF
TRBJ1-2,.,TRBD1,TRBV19,TGTGCCAGTAGTATCTATTATGGGACAGGGAATCTAAGGGATGGCTACACCTTC,CASSIYYGTGNLRDGYTF
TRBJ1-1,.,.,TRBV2,TGTGCCAGCAGTGAAGGGGGGTGGAGGGACACTGAAGCTTTCTTT,CASSEGGWRDTEAFF
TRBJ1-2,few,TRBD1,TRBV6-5,TGTGCCAGCAGTCAACGGACAGGAAGCTATGGCTACACCTTC,CASSQRTGSYGYTF
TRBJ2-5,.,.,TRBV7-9,TGTGCCAGCAGCCAGGCCGGCCAAGAGACCCAGTACTTC,CASSQAGQETQYF
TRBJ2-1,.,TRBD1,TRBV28,TGTGCCAGCAGCCTCGCCCCTCGGGGACAGCACTACAATGAGCAGTTCTTC,CASSLAPRGQHYNEQFF
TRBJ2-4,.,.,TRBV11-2,TGTGCCAGCAGCCCCAGGCGGGAAGGAGGCAAAAACATTCAGTACTTC,CASSPRREGGKNIQYF
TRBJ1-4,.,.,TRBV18,TGTGCCAGCTCACCCCGGGGAATTACCGAAAAACTGTTTTTT,CASSPRGITEKLFF
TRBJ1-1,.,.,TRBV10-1,TGCGCCAGCAGCGATGGGGGGGCTGAAGCTTTCTTT,CASSDGGAEAFF
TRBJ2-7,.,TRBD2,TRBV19,TGTGCCAGTAGTATAGTAACTAGCGGGAGGAGGTACGAGCAGTACTTC,CASSIVTSGRRYEQYF
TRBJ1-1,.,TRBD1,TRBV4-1,TGCGCCAGCAGCTATCTCGTCGGGACAGCCATTCCTGAAGCTTTCTTT,CASSYLVGTAIPEAFF
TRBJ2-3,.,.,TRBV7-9,TGTGCCAGCAGCTTGGAGGGCACAGATACGCAGTATTTT,CASSLEGTDTQYF
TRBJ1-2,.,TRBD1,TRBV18,TGTGCCAGCTCCCCCCCGGACAGGGGTAACTATGGCTACACCTTC,CASSPPDRGNYGYTF
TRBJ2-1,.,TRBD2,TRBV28,TGTGCCAGCAGGAGCGGCGGGGGCTCCTACAATGAGCAGTTCTTC,CASRSGGGSYNEQFF
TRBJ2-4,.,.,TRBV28,TGTGCCAGCAGCCCTCGAGGTCTGGCGGCAGCCATTCAGTACTTC,CASSPRGLAAAIQYF
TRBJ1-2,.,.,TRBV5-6,TGTGCCAGCAGCTTCCAGGGTGGCGGCTACACCTTC,CASSFQGGGYTF
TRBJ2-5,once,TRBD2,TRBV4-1,TGCGCCAGCAGCCTAAGGAATATAGCGGGGGGTCAAGAGACCCAGTACTTC,CASSLRNIAGGQETQYF
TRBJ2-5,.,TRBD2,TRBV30,TGTGCCTGGAGTGTGGGGCTAGCGGGGCTCCAAGAGACCCAGTACTTC,CAWSVGLAGLQETQYF
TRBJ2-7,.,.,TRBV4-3,TGCGCCAGCAGCCAAGATGGGCTGGCCGAGCAGTACTTC,CASSQDGLAEQYF
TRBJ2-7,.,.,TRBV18,TGTGCCAGCTCACCCGACAACGAGCAGTACTTC,CASSPDNEQYF
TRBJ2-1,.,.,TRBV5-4,TGTGCCAGCAGCGCACCCGGGATAATTCAATACAATGAGCAGTTCTTC,CASSAPGIIQYNEQFF
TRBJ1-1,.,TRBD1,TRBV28,TGTGCCAGCAGCTCCGCCCTACAGGGGGAGAACACTGAAGCTTTCTTT,CASSSALQGENTEAFF
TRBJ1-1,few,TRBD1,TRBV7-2,TGTGCCAGCAGCCTCTCCCTAGGACAGGGTGACACTGAAGCTTTCTTT,CASSLSLGQGDTEAFF
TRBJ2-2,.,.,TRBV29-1,TGCAGCGTTGCTGTGGGAGGGAACACCGGGGAGCTGTTTTTT,CSVAVGGNTGELFF
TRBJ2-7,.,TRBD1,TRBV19,TGTGCCAGTAGTATAACCGGGACAGGGACCCACGAGCAGTACTTC,CASSITGTGTHEQYF
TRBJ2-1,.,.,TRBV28,TGTGCCACCCAGAGGGACAATGAGCAGTTCTTC,CATQRDNEQFF
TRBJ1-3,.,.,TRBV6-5,TGTGCCAGCAGTTACGACAGCCCCAGCTCTGGAAACACCATATATTTT,CASSYDSPSSGNTIYF
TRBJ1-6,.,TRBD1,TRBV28,TGTGCCAGCAGGCCGGGACAGGGTACTAATTCACCCCTCCACTTT,CASRPGQGTNSPLHF
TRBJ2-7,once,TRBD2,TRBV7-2,TGTGCCAGCAGCCATCCTATGGGGAGGGATAGGGAGCAGTACTTC,CASSHPMGRDREQYF
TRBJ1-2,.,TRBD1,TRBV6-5,TGTGCCAGCAGCCCACAGGGGTTTAACTATGGCTACACCTTC,CASSPQGFNYGYTF
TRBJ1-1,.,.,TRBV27,TGTGCCAGCACGGGGGTTATTGGCTCTGAAGCTTTCTTT,CASTGVIGSEAFF
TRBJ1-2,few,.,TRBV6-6,TGTGCCAGCAGTCCGGACAGCACCCATGGCTACACCTTC,CASSPDSTHGYTF
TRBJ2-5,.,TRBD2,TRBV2,TGTGCCAGCAGTGACGGTAGCGGGGGCCGGGGAGAGACCCAGTACTTC,CASSDGSGGRGETQYF
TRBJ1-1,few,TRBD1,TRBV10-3,TGTGCCATCGGGGACAGCGGGGCTTTCTTT,CAIGDSGAFF